This TCR beta chain was sequenced during a study of cytotoxic CD8 clonotypes in ibrutinib-treated CLL. Study-wide findings and caveats: Before falling back toward baseline at progression, clonality had risen at the time of ibrutinib response. Clonotypes that were public were uncommon, and they contracted or stayed stable on treatment.

Clones were sequenced by immunoSEQ multiplex PCR, and TCRdb holds only the in-frame ones, with some missing. The repertoire holds over 250,000 clones, with around 77% as singletons. Turning to this clone: Antigen specificity is unknown.

V was trimmed by 4 bases and J by 0 bases, leaving 10 bases between them. There are 15 residues in the CDR3. Germline assignment: CDR1 MGHRA and CDR2 YSYEKL. This receptor was identified in a human donor with chronic lymphocytic leukemia. V and J are TRBV4-1 and TRBJ1-5, with D maybe TRBD1 (6 bases). The source was PBMCs, collected at disease progression, from a patient treated with ibrutinib. CDR3 nucleotides: TGCGCCAGCAGCCGAACAGGGTATAGCAATCAGCCCCAGCATTTT. The encoded protein is CASSRTGYSNQPQHF.